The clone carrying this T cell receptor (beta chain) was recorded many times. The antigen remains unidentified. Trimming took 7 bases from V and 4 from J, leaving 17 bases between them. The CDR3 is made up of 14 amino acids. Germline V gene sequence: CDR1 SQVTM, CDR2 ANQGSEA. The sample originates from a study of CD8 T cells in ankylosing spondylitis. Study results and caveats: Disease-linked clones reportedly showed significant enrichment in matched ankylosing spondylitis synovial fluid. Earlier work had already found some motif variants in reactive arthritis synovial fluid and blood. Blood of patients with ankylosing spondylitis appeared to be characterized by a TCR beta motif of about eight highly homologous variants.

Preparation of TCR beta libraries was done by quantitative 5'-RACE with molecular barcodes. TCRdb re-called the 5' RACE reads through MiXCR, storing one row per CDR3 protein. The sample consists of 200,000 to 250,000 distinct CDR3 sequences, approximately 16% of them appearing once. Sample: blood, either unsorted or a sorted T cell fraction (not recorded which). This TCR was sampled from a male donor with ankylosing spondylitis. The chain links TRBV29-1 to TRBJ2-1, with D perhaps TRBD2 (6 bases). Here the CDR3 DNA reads TGCAGCGGTGAGGTGGGACTGGGATACAATGAGCAGTTCTTC. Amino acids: CSGEVGLGYNEQFF.